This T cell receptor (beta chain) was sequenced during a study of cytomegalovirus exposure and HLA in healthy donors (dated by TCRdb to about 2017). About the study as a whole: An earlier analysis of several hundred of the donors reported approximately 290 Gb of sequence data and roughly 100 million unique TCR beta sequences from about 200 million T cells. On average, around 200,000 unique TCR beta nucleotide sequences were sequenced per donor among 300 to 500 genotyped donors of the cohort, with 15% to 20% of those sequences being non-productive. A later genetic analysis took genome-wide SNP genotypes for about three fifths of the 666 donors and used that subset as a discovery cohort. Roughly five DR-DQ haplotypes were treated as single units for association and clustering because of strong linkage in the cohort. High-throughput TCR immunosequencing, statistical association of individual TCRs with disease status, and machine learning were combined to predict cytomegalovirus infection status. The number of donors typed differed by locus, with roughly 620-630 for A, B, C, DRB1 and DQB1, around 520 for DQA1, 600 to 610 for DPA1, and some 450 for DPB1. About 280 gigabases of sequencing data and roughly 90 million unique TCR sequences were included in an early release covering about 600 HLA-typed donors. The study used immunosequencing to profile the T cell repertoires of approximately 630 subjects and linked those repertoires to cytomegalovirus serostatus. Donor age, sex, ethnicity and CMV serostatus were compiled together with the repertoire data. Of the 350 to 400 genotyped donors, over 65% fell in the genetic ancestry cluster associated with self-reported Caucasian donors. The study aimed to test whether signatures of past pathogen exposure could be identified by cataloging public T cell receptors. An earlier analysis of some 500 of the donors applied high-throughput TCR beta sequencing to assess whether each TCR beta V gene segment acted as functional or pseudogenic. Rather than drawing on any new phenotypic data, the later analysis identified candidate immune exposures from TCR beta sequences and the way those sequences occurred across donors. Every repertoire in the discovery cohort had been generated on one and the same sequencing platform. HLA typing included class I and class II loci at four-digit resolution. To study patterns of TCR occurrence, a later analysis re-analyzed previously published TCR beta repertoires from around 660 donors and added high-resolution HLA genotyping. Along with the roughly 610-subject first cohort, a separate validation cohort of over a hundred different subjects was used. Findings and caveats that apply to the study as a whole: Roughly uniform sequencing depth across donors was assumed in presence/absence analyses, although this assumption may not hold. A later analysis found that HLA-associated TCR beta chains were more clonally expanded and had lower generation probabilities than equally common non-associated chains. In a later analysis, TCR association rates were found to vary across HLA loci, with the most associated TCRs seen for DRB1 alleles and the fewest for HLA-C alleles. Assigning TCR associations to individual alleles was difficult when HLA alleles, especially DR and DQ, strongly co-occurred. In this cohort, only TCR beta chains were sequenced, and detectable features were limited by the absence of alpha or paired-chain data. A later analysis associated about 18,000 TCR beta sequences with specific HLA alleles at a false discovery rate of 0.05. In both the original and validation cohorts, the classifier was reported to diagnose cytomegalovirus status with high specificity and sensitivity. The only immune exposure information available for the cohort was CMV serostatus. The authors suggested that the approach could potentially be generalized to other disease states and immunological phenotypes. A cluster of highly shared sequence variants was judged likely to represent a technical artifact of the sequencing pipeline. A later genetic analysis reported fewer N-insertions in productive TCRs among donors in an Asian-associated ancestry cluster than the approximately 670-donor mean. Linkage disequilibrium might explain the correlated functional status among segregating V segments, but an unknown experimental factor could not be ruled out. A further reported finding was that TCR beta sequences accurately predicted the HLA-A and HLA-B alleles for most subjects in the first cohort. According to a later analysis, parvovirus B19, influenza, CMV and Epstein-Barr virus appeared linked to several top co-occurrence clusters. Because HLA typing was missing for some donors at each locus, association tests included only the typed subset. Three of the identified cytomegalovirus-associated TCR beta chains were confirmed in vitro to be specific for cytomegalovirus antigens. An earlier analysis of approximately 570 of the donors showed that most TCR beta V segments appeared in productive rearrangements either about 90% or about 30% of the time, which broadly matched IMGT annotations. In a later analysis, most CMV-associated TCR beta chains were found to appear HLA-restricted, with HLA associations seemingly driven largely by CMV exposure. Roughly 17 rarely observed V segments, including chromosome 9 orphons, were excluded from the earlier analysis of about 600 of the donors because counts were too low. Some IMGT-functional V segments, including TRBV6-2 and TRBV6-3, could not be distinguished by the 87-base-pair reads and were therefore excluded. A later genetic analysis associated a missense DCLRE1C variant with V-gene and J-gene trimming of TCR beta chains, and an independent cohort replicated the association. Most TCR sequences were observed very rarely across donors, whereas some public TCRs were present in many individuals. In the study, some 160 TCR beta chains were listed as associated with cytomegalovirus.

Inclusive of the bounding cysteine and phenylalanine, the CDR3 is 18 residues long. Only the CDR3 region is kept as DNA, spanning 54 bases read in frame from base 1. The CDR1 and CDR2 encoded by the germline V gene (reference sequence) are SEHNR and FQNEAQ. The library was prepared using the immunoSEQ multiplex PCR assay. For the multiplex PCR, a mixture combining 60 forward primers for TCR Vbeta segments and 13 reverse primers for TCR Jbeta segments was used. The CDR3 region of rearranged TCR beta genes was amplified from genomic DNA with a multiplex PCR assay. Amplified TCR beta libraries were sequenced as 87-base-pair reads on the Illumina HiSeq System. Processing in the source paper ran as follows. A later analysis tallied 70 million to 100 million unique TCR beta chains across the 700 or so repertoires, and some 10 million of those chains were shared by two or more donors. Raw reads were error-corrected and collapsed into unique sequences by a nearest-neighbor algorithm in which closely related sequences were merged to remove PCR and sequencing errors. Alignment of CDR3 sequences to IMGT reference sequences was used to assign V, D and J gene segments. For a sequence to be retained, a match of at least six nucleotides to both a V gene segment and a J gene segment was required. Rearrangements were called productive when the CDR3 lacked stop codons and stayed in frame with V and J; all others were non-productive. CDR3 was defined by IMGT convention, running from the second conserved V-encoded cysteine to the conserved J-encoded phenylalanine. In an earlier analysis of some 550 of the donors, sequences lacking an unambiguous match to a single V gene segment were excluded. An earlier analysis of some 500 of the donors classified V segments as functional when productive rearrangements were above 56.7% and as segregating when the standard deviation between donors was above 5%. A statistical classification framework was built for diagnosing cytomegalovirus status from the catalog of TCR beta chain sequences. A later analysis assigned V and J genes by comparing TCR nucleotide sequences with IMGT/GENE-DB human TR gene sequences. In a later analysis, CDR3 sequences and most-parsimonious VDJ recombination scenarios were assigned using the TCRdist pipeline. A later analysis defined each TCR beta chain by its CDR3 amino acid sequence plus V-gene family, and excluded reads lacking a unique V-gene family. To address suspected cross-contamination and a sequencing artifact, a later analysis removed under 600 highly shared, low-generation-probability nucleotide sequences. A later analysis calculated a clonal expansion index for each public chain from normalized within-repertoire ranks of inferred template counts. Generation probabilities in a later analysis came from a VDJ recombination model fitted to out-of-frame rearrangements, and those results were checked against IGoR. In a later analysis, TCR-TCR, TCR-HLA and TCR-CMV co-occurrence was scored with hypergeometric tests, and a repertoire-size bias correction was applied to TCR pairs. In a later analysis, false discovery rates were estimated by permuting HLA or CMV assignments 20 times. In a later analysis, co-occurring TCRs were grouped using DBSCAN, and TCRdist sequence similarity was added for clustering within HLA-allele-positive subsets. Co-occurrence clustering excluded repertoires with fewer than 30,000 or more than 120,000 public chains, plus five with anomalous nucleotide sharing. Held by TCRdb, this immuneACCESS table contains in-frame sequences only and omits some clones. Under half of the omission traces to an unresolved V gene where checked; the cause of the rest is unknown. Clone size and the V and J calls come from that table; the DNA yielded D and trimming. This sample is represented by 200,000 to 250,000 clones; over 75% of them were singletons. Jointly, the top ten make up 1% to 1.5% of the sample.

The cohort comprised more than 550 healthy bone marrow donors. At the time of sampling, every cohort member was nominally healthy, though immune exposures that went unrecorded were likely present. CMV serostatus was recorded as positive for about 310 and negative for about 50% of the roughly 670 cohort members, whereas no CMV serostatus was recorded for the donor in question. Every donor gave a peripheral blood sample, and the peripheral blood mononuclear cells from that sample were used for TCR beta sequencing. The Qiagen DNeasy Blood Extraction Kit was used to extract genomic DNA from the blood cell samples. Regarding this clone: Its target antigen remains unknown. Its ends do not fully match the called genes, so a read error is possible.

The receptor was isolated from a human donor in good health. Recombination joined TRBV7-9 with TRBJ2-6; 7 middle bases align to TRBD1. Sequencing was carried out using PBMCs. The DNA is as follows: TGTTCCAGCAGCTCCTACAGGGGACCCAGCTCTGGGGCCAACGTCCTGACTTTC. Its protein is CSSSSYRGPSSGANVLTF. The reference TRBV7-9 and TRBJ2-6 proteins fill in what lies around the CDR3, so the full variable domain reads DTGVSQNPRHKITKRGQNVTFRCDPISEHNRLYWYRQTLGQGPEFLTYFQNEAQLEKSRLLSDRFSAERPKGSFSTLEIQRTEQGDSAMYLCSSSSYRGPSSGANVLTFGAGSRLTVL.